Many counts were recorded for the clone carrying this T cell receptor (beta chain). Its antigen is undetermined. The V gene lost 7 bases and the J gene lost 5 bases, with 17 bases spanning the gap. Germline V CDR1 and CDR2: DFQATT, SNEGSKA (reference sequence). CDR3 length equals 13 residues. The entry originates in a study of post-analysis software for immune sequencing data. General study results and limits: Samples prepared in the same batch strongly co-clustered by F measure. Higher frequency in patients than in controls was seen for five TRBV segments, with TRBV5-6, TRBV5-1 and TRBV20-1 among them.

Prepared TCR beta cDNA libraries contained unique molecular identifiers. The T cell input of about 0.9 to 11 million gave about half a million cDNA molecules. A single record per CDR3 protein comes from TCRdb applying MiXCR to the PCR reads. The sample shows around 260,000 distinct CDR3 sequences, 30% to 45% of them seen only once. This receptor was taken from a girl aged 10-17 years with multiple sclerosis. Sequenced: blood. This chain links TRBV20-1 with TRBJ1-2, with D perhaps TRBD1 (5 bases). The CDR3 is CSVGSGLVYGYTF. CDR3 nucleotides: TGCAGTGTTGGCTCGGGGCTAGTATATGGCTACACCTTC.